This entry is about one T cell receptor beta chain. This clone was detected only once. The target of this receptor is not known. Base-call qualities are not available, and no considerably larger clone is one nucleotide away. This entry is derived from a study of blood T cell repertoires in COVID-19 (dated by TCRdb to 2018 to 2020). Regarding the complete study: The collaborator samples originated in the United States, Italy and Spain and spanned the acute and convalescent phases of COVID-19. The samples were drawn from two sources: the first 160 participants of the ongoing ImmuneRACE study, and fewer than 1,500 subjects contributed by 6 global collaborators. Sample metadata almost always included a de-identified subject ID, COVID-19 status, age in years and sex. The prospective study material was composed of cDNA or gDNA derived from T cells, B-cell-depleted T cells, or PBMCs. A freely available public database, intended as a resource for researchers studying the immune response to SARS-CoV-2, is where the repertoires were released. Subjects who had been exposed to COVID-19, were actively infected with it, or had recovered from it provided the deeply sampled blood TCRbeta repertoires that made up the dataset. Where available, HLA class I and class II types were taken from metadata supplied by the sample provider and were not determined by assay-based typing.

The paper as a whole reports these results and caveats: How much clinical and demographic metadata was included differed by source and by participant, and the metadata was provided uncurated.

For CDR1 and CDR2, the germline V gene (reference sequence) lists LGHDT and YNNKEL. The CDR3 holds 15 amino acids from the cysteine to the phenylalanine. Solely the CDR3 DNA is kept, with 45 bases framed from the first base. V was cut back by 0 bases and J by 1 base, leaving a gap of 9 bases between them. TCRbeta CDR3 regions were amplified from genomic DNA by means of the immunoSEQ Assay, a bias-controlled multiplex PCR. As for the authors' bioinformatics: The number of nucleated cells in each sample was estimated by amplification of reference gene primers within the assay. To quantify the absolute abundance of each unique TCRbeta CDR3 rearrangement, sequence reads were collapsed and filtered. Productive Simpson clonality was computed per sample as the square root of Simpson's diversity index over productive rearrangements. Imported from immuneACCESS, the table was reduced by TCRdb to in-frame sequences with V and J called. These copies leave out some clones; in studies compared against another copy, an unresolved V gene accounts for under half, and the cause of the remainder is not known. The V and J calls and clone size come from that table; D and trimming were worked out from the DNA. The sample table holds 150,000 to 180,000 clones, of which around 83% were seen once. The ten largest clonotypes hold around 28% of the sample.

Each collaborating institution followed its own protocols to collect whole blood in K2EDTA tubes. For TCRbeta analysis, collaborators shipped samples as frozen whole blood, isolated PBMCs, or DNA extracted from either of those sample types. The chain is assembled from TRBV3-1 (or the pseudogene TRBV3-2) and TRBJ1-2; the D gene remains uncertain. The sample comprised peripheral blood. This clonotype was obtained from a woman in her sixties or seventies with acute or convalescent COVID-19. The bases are TGTGCCAGCAGCCAAGATCGAGATGGTAACTATGGCTACACCTTC. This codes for CASSQDRDGNYGYTF.